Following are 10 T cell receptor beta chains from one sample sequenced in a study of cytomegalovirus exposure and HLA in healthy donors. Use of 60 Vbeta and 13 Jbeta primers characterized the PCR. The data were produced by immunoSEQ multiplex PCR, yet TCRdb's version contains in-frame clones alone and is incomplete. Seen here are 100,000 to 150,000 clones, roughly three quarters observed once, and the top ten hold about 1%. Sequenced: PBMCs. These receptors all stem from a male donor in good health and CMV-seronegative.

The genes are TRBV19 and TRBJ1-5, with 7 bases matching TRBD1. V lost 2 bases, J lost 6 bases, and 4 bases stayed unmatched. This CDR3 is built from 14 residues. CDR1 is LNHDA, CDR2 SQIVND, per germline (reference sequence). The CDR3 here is CASSIQTGFQPQHF. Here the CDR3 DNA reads TGTGCCAGTAGTATACAGACAGGGTTTCAGCCCCAGCATTTT.

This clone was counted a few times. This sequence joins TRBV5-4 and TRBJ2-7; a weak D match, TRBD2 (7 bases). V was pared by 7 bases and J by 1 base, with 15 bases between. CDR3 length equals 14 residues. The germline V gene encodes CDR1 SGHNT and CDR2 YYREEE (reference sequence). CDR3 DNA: TGTGCCAGCGGGCCGGGGGGCCAGTCCTACGAGCAGTACTTC. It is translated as CASGPGGQSYEQYF.

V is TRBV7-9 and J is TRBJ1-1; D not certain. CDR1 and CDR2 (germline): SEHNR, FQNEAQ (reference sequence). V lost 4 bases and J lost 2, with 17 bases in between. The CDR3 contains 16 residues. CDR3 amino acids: CASSSREGRGNTEAFF. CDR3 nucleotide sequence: TGTGCCAGCAGCTCTCGTGAGGGAAGAGGTAACACTGAAGCTTTCTTT.

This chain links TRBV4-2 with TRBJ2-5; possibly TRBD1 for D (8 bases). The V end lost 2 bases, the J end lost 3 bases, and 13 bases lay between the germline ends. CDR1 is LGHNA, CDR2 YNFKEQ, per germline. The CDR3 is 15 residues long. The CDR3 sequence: CASSQPTGGEETQYF. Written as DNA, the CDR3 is TGTGCCAGCAGCCAACCTACAGGGGGGGAAGAGACCCAGTACTTC.

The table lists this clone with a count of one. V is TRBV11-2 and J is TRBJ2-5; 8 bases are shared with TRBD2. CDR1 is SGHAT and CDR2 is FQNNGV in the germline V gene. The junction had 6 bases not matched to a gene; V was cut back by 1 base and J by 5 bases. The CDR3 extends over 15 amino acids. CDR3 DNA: TGTGCCAGCAGCTTAGGTGGCGGGGGGAGGGAGACCCAGTACTTC. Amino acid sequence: CASSLGGGGRETQYF.

The DNA of the CDR3 is TGTGCCTGTACTGACAGGTTCACTGAAGCTTTCTTT. Protein product: CACTDRFTEAFF. The chain uses TRBV30 and TRBJ1-1; tentative D call: TRBD1 (6 bases). The CDR3 consists of 12 residues. Germline CDR1 is GTSNPN and CDR2 is SVGIG (reference sequence). Trimming left V 6 bases short and J 4 bases short, with 12 bases between.

The CDR3 nucleotides read TGTGCCTGGATCCCGAGGAGGGAGCGGTACGAGCAGTACTTC. Translation gives CAWIPRRERYEQYF. The V and J genes are TRBV30 and TRBJ2-7; maybe TRBD2 (6 bases). Germline V gene sequence: CDR1 GTSNPN, CDR2 SVGIG (reference sequence). The length of the CDR3 is 14 residues. V lost 4 bases and J 4 bases, leaving 17 bases between the germline ends.

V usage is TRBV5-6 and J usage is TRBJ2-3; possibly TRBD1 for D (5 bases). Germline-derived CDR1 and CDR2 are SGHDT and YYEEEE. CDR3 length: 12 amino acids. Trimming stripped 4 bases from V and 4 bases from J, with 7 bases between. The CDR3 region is CASSGAPDTQYF. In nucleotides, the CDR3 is TGTGCCAGCAGCGGGGCCCCAGATACGCAGTATTTT.

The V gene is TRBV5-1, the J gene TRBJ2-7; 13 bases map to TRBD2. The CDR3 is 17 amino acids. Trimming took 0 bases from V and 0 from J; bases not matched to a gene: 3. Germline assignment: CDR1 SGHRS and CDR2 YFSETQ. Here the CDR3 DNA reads TGCGCCAGCAGCTTGGCAACTAGCGGGGGGGCCTCCTACGAGCAGTACTTC. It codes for CASSLATSGGASYEQYF.

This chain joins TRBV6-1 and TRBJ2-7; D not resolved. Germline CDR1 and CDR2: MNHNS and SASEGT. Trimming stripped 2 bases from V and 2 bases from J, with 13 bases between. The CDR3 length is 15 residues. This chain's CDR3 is CASSELGRFTYEQYF. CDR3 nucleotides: TGTGCCAGCAGTGAACTTGGCAGGTTCACCTACGAGCAGTACTTC.